The sequence of this T cell receptor (beta chain) was determined in a study of tissue T cells after allogeneic stem cell transplantation. General study points: Anatomically similar tissues had similar TCR repertoires within each patient. Limitations included a small, clinically heterogeneous cohort and limited sampling depth. In patients and mice, blood and spleen missed much of tissue repertoire. Motif-based clustering found tissue-specific repertoire signatures shared across patients, though few clones were shared.

In its sample, this clone is medium-sized. What it binds is unknown. Measured with immunoSEQ multiplex PCR; TCRdb has only the in-frame clones, and not every one. The table shows roughly 8,800 clones, with around three fifths occurring only once. Trimming removed 1 base from V and 3 bases from J, with 13 bases in between. This CDR3 region has 15 residues. The germline V gene encodes CDR1 SGHRS and CDR2 YFSETQ. The sample was tissue from the jejunum, taken at autopsy. V gene TRBV5-1 combines with J gene TRBJ1-1, with a weak D call TRBD1 (6 bases). This receptor was obtained from a female donor of 60 years or more with lung cancer. The DNA for the CDR3 is TGCGCCAGCAGCTTGACAGGGCCCGCGGACACTGAAGCTTTCTTT. Protein: CASSLTGPADTEAFF.